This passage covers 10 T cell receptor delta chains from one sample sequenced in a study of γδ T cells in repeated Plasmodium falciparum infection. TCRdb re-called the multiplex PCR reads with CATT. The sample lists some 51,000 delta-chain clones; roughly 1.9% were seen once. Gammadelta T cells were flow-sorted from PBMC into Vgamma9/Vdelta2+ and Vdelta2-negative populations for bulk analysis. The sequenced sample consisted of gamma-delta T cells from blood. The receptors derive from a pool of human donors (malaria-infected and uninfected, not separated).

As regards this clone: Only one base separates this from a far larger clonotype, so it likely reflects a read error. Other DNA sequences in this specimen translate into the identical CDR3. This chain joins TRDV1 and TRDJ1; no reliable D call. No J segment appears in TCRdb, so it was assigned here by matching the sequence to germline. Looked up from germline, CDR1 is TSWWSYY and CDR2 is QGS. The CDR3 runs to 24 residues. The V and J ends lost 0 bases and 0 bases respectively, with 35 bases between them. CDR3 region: CALGELHHVLDIHKASLYTDKLIF. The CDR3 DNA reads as TGTGCTCTTGGGGAACTCCACCACGTACTAGACATACACAAAGCTTCACTTTACACCGATAAACTCATCTTT.

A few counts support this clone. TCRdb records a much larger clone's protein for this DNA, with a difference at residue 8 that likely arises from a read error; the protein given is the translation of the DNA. The CDR3: CALGEVPDDKLIF. For the CDR3, the DNA is TGTGCTCTTGGGGAGGTACCCGACGATAAACTCATCTTT. This chain uses TRDV1 with TRDJ1; unclear D gene. CDR3 length: 13 amino acids. Germline V lookup: CDR1 TSWWSYY, CDR2 QGS. Trimming removed 3 bases from V and 4 bases from J, with 9 bases in between.

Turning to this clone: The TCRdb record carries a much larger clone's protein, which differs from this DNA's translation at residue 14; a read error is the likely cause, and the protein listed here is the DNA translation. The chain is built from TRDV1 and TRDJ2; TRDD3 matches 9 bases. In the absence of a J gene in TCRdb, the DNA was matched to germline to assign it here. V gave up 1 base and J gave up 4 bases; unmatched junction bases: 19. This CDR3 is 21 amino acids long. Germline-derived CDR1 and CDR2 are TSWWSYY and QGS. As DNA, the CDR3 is TGTGCTCTTGGGGAACCACAGTTTTTCACTGGGGGACGTGATCGGACAGCACAACTCTTCTTT. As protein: CALGEPQFFTGGRDRTAQLFF.

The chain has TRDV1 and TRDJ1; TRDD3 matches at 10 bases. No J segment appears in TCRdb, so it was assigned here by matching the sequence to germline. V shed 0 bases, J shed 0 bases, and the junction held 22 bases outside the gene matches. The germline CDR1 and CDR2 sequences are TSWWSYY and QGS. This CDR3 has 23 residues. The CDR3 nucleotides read TGTGCTCTTGGGGAACTAGTTCCTAAGGGGCTTATACTGGGGGATCTCTACACCGATAAACTCATCTTT. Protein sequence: CALGELVPKGLILGDLYTDKLIF.

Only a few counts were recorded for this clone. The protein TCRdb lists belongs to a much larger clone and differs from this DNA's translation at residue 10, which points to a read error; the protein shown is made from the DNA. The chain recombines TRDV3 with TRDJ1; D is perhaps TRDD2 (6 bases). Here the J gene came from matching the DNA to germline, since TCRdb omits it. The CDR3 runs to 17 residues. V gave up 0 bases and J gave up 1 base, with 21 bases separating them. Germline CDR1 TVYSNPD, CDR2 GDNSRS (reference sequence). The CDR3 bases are TGTGCCTTTAGTAGGGTCCTACTGTGGGAAATCACCGATAAACTCATCTTT. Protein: CAFSRVLLWEITDKLIF. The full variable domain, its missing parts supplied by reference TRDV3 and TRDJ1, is CDKVTQSSPDQTVASGSEVVLLCTYDTVYSNPDLFWYRIRPDYSFQFVFYGDNSRSEGADFTQGRFSVKHILTQKAFHLVISPVRTEDSATYYCAFSRVLLWEITDKLIFGKGTRVTVEP.

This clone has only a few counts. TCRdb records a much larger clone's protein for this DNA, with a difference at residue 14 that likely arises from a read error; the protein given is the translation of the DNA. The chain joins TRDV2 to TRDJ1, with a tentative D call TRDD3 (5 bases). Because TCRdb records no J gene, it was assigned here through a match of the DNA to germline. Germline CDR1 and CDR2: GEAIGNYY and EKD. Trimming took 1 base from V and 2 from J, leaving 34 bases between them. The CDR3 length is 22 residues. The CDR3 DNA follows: TGTGCCTGTGACACGGTGGGCTCAGTGAAGACTTCACTGGAGGATTCAACCGATAAACTCATCTTT. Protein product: CACDTVGSVKTSLEDSTDKLIF.

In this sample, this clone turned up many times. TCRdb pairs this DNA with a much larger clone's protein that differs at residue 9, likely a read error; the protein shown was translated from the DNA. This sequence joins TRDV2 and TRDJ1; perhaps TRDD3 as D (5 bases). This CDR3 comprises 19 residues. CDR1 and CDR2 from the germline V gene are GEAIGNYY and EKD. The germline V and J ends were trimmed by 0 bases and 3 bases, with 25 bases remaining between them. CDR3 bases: TGTGCCTGTGACACCAACTTACTGGAGATTTACCCTATACCCGATAAACTCATCTTT. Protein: CACDTNLLEIYPIPDKLIF.

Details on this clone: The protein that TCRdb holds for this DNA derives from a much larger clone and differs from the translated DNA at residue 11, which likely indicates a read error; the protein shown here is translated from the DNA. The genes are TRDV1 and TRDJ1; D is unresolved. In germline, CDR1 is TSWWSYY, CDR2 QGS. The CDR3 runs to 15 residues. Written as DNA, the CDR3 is TGTGCTCTTGGGACCCCCCTAACGTACACCGCTAAACTCATCTTT. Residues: CALGTPLTYTAKLIF.

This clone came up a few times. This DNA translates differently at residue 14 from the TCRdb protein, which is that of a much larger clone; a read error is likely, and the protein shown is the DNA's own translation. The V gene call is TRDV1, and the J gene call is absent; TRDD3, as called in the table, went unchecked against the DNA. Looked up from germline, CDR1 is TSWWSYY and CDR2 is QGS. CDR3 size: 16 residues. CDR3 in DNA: TGTGCTCTTGGGGAATCTACTTATTCGCACCCCGATAAACCCATCTTT. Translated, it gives CALGESTYSHPDKPIF.

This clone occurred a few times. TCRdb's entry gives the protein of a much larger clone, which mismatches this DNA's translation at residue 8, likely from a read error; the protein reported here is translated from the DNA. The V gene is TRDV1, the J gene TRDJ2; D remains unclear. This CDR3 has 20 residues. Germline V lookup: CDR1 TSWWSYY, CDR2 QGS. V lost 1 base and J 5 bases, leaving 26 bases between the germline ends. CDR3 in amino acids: CALGEPLFRLVGLITAQLFF. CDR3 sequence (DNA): TGTGCTCTTGGGGAACCTCTTTTCCGTCTGGTGGGACTAATAACAGCACAACTCTTCTTT.